This T cell receptor (beta chain) is drawn from a study of T cells after yellow fever vaccination. The study, taken as a whole, reports: Most clones from primary vaccination resurfaced after the booster (around 95% CD4, more than 75% CD8).

This clonotype was observed a handful of times. Antigen: not known. V was trimmed by 0 bases and J by 0 bases, leaving 11 bases between them. CDR1 is MNHEY, CDR2 SVGAGI, per germline. This CDR3 comprises 16 residues. A process of 5'RACE template switching, which added a universal primer site and UMIs, was used to make TCR cDNA. TCRdb independently ran MiXCR on the 5' RACE reads; one entry per CDR3 protein. The sample holds nearly 300,000 distinct CDR3 sequences, under 9% seen once. This specimen was CD4+ T cells sorted from PBMCs, taken 5 days after the yellow fever booster vaccination. This chain joins TRBV6-5 and TRBJ2-5; TRBD1 is a possible D gene (5 bases). This TCR came from a man younger than 35 who received the YFV17D yellow fever vaccine. The CDR3 loop reads CASSYSGLVDQETQYF. CDR3 coding DNA: TGTGCCAGCAGTTACTCGGGGCTAGTAGACCAAGAGACCCAGTACTTC.